Sequencing of this TCR beta chain was carried out in a study of T cells in Graves' hyperthyroidism and ophthalmopathy. Study in general: Sampling of peripheral blood happened at initial diagnosis, prior to any treatment. Broader study findings: A model of 13 V-J pairs discriminated ophthalmopathy from stable hyperthyroidism. Most thyroid-expanded clonotypes above 0.001 were also found in blood.

Fresh 10 ml peripheral blood yielded PBMCs. This clonotype was observed many times. Its specificity is not known. Researchers took RNA transcripts and amplified the TCR beta CDR3 regions from them. HTBI primers were employed in a first-round RT-PCR of the TCR CDR3. TCRdb re-called the multiplex PCR reads through MiXCR, storing one row per CDR3 protein. The sample lists 150,000 to 200,000 distinct CDR3 sequences, more than 15% occurring once. The CDR3 is 17 amino acids. Losses at the gene ends were 5 bases for V and 0 bases for J; bases not matched to a gene: 12. Germline loops: CDR1 MDHEN, CDR2 SYDVKM. This TCR was sampled from a woman between 45 and 60 years old with Graves' hyperthyroidism. Material for sequencing was blood. The V gene is TRBV28, the J gene TRBJ1-2, with 7 bases identical to TRBD1. Here the CDR3 DNA reads TGTGCCAGCAGTGACCCCCGGACAGGCCCTACTAACTATGGCTACACCTTC. Translated: CASSDPRTGPTNYGYTF.